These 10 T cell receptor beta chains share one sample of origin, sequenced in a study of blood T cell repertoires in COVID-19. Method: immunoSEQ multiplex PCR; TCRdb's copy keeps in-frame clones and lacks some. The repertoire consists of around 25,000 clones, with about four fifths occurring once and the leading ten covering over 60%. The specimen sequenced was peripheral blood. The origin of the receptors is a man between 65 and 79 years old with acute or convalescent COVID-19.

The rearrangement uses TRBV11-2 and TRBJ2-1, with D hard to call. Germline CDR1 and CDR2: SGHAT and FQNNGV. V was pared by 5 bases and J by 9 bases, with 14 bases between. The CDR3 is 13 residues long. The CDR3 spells CASSRETNGEQFF. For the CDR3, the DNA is TGTGCCAGCAGCCGAGAGACAAATGGTGAGCAGTTCTTC.

This CDR3 reads CASSLQGGGYEQYF. For the CDR3, the DNA is TGTGCCAGTAGCTTACAGGGGGGCGGCTACGAGCAGTACTTC. The chain uses TRBV19 and TRBJ2-7; 8 bases fit TRBD1. The CDR3 is 14 residues long. V gave up 6 bases and J gave up 3 bases; unmatched junction bases: 7. The germline V gene encodes CDR1 LNHDA and CDR2 SQIVND (reference sequence).

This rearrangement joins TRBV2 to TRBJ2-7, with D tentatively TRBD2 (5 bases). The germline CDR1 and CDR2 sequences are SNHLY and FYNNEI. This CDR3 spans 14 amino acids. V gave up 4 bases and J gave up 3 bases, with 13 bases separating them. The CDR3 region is CASSAERPLYEQYF. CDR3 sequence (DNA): TGTGCCAGCAGTGCCGAGCGGCCACTCTACGAGCAGTACTTC.

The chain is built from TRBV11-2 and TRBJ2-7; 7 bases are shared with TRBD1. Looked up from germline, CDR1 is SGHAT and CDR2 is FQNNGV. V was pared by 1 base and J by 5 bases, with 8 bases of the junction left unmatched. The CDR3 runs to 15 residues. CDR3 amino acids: CASSLAGQAGNEQYF. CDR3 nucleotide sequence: TGTGCCAGCAGCTTAGCCGGACAGGCCGGAAACGAGCAGTACTTC. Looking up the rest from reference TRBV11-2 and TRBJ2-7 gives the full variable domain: EAGVAQSPRYKIIEKRQSVAFWCNPISGHATLYWYQQILGQGPKLLIQFQNNGVVDDSQLPKDRFSAERLKGVDSTLKIQPAKLEDSAVYLCASSLAGQAGNEQYFGPGTRLTVT.

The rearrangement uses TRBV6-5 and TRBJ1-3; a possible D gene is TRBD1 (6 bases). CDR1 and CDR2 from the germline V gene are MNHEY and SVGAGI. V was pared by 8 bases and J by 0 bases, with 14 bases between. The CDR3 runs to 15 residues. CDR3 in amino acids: CASGRDTDSGNTIYF. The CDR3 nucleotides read TGTGCCAGCGGCCGGGACACAGACTCTGGAAACACCATATATTTT.

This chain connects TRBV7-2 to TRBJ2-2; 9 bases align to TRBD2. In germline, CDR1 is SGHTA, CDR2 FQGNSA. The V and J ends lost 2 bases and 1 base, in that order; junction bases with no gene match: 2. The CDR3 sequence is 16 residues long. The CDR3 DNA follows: TGTGCCAGCAGCTTAATGACTAGCGGGAACACCGGGGAGCTGTTTTTT. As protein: CASSLMTSGNTGELFF.

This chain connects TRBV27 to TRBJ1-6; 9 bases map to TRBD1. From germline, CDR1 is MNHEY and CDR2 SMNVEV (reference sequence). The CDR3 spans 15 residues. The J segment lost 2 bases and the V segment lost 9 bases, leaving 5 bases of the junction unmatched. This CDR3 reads CASSDRGPYNSPLHF. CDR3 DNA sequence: TGTGCCAGTTCGGACAGGGGCCCCTATAATTCACCCCTCCACTTT.

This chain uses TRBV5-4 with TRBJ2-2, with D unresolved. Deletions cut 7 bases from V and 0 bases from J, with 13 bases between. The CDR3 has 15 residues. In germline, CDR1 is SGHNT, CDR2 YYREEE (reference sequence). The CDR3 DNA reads TGTGCCAGCGCCGGAGAGACGGCGAACACCGGGGAGCTGTTTTTT. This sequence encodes CASAGETANTGELFF.

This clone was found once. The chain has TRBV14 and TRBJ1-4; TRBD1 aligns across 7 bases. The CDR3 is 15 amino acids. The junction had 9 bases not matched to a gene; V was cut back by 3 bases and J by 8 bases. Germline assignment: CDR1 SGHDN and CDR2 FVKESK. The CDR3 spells CASSHTDRAREKLFF. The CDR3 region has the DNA TGTGCCAGCAGCCATACTGACAGGGCCAGGGAAAAACTGTTTTTT.

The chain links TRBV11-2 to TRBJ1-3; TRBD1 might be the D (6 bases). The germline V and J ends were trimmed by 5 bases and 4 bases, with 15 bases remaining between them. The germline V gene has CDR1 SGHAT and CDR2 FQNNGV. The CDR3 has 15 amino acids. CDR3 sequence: CASSQGTSGGNTIYF. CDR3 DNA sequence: TGTGCCAGCAGCCAGGGGACCTCTGGGGGAAACACCATATATTTT.